A single sample is the source of the 22 T cell receptor beta chains below, sequenced in a study of shared clonotypes between healthy human individuals. Sequencing was performed with immunoSEQ multiplex PCR; in TCRdb, only in-frame clones are kept and a portion is missing. The sample carries about 2.4 million clones, more than 90% recorded once. Sequences were obtained from naive CD4+ T cells sorted from blood. Subset described: CD45RA+ positively selected. The source of these receptors is a man aged 18 to 30 in good health.

This clone came up once. V usage is TRBV27 and J usage is TRBJ2-5; D is tentatively TRBD1 or TRBD2 (6 bases each). Per germline, CDR1 MNHEY and CDR2 SMNVEV (reference sequence). The CDR3 has 16 amino acids. V gave up 0 bases and J gave up 5 bases, with 16 bases separating them. The CDR3 DNA reads TGTGCCAGCAGTTTATCGACCAGGAGGGGGAGGGAGACCCAGTACTTC. It codes for CASSLSTRRGRETQYF.

The rearrangement links TRBV11-3 to TRBJ2-2; D perhaps matches TRBD1 (5 bases). Germline V gene data show CDR1 as SGHNT and CDR2 as YENEEA. Trimming left V 6 bases short and J 0 bases short, with 17 bases between. The CDR3 has 17 residues. The CDR3 DNA reads as TGTGCCAGCAGTCGACGCCAGGGCGAGACGAACACCGGGGAGCTGTTTTTT. Amino acid sequence: CASSRRQGETNTGELFF.

The chain carries TRBV6-6 and TRBJ1-5; D remains ambiguous. This CDR3 has 13 amino acids. Germline assignment: CDR1 MNHNY and CDR2 SVGAGI (reference sequence). V was cut by 8 bases and J by 0 bases, with 8 bases left in between. This CDR3 reads CASLGNSNQPQHF. The DNA of the CDR3 is TGTGCCAGCCTGGGAAATAGCAATCAGCCCCAGCATTTT.

V and J are TRBV7-9 and TRBJ2-2, with D tentatively TRBD2 (5 bases). Germline V gene data show CDR1 as SEHNR and CDR2 as FQNEAQ (reference sequence). The V gene lost 3 bases and the J gene lost 4 bases, with 9 bases spanning the gap. This CDR3 contains 14 residues. The DNA of the CDR3 is TGTGCCAGCAGCTTCGCCGAGGGCACCGGGGAGCTGTTTTTT. Translating gives CASSFAEGTGELFF.

The chain employs TRBV27 and TRBJ2-1; 10 bases map to TRBD2. Germline trimming cut 5 bases from V and 8 bases from J; bases unmatched to any gene: 9. The length of the CDR3 is 15 residues. Looked up from germline, CDR1 is MNHEY and CDR2 is SMNVEV (reference sequence). The CDR3 spells CASSAQRGGLHEQFF. For the CDR3, the DNA is TGTGCCAGCAGTGCCCAGCGGGGGGGCCTTCATGAGCAGTTCTTC.

The CDR3 sequence is CASSEGQGVQYF. CDR3 coding DNA: TGTGCCAGCAGTGAGGGACAGGGCGTTCAGTACTTC. The V call is TRBV25-1, the J call TRBJ2-4; the match to TRBD1 covers 9 bases. Per germline, CDR1 MGHDK and CDR2 SYGVNS. Trimming took 3 bases from V and 11 from J; bases not matched to a gene: 2. CDR3 size: 12 residues.

The genes are TRBV7-2 and TRBJ2-7; the match to TRBD2 covers 8 bases. CDR1 and CDR2 from the germline V gene are SGHTA and FQGNSA. CDR3 size: 15 residues. The J segment lost 1 base and the V segment lost 1 base, leaving 3 bases of the junction unmatched. The CDR3 coding sequence is TGTGCCAGCAGCTTAGAGCGGGGGCCGTCCTACGAGCAGTACTTC. Protein: CASSLERGPSYEQYF.

The chain has TRBV2 and TRBJ2-2; 8 bases map to TRBD1. V trimming: 6 bases; J trimming: 6 bases; junction bases outside the gene matches: 6. Per the germline V gene, CDR1 is SNHLY and CDR2 is FYNNEI. This CDR3 contains 14 residues. As DNA, the CDR3 is TGTGCCAGCAGATCCGACAGGGGACCCGGGGAGCTGTTTTTT. Translation: CASRSDRGPGELFF.

This clone was counted only a few times. V and J are TRBV14 and TRBJ1-2; no reliable D call. The germline gives CDR1 SGHDN, CDR2 FVKESK. The V and J ends lost 0 bases and 5 bases respectively, with 7 bases between them. There are 13 residues in the CDR3. CDR3 sequence: CASSQDTKYGYTF. Written as DNA, the CDR3 is TGTGCCAGCAGCCAAGACACGAAGTATGGCTACACCTTC.

The chain recombines TRBV6-5 with TRBJ2-5; a weak D match, TRBD2 (5 bases). CDR3 length: 13 residues. Germline values: CDR1 MNHEY, CDR2 SVGAGI. Trimming pared 0 bases from V and 4 bases from J, leaving 6 bases between. The CDR3 reads CASSYSEVETQYF. The CDR3 DNA follows: TGTGCCAGCAGTTACTCGGAGGTAGAGACCCAGTACTTC.

The chain is built from TRBV5-1 and TRBJ2-1; D gene ambiguous. This CDR3 region has 15 residues. CDR1 and CDR2 (germline): SGHRS, YFSETQ. Trimming cost V 0 bases and J 4 bases, with 11 bases left between them. The CDR3 region has the DNA TGCGCCAGCAGCTTGGCACCAGCCCAATACAATGAGCAGTTCTTC. This encodes CASSLAPAQYNEQFF.

This chain uses TRBV7-2 with TRBJ2-1; weak D call: TRBD2 (5 bases). Per the germline V gene, CDR1 is SGHTA and CDR2 is FQGNSA. The CDR3 is 14 residues long. Trimming removed 5 bases at V and 1 base at J, with 9 bases between. The CDR3 DNA reads as TGTGCCAGCAGCCACGGACTGTCCTACAATGAGCAGTTCTTC. It encodes CASSHGLSYNEQFF.

The genes are TRBV19 and TRBJ2-2; D is undetermined. Trimming took 1 base from V and 6 from J, leaving 6 bases between them. Germline CDR1 and CDR2: LNHDA and SQIVND (reference sequence). This CDR3 has 13 residues. The CDR3 bases are TGTGCCAGTAGTATAGGGACGCCCGGGGAGCTGTTTTTT. It yields the protein CASSIGTPGELFF.

The chain uses TRBV27 and TRBJ2-7; D call uncertain. V was clipped by 2 bases and J by 2 bases, with 10 bases between them. From germline, CDR1 is MNHEY and CDR2 SMNVEV (reference sequence). CDR3 length: 14 residues. CDR3 sequence: CASSLEVGPYEQYF. As DNA, the CDR3 is TGTGCCAGCAGTTTAGAAGTCGGACCCTACGAGCAGTACTTC.

The chain combines TRBV6-6 with TRBJ2-7, with unresolved D. The CDR3 has 16 amino acids. Germline CDR1 reads MNHNY; CDR2 reads SVGAGI (reference sequence). Trimming took off 0 bases at V and 3 bases at J, with 15 bases between the two ends. The CDR3 sequence: CASSYSGNPTYYEQYF. DNA of the CDR3: TGTGCCAGCAGTTACTCTGGCAATCCGACCTACTACGAGCAGTACTTC.

J is TRBJ2-5 and V is TRBV12-2; the D segment call TRBD2 is taken from the table without a DNA check. TRBV12-2 is shown as a pseudogene. The CDR3 extends over 16 amino acids. The CDR3 protein is CATDRELAGYLETQYF. The CDR3 DNA reads as TGTGCAACCGACAGAGAGCTAGCGGGGTACTTGGAGACCCAGTACTTC.

CDR3 nucleotide sequence: TGTGCCACCAGCACCCAGTCTCGGACAGGGAAGGGTGAGCAGTTCTTC. The encoded protein is CATSTQSRTGKGEQFF. The chain links TRBV15 to TRBJ2-1, with TRBD1 matching over 8 bases. Germline V gives CDR1 LNHNV, CDR2 YYDKDF (reference sequence). The CDR3 consists of 16 residues. V lost 4 bases and J lost 9; bases outside the gene matches: 14. The full variable domain, its missing parts supplied by reference TRBV15 and TRBJ2-1, is DAMVIQNPRYQVTQFGKPVTLSCSQTLNHNVMYWYQQKSSQAPKLLFHYYDKDFNNEADTPDNFQSRRPNTSFCFLDIRSPGLGDTAMYLCATSTQSRTGKGEQFFGPGTRLTVL.

The J gene is TRBJ1-5, the V gene TRBV2, with D hard to call. With 7 bases removed from V and 7 bases from J, the gap between germline ends came to 11 bases. This CDR3 region has 12 residues. Germline loops: CDR1 SNHLY, CDR2 FYNNEI. DNA of the CDR3: TGTGCCAGCAACCGGGTGGGACAGCCCCAGCATTTT. Translated, it gives CASNRVGQPQHF.

The chain carries TRBV29-1 and TRBJ2-5; 9 nucleotides align to TRBD1. The CDR3 loop spans 14 amino acids. V shed 1 base, J shed 9 bases, and the junction held 9 bases outside the gene matches. The germline V gene encodes CDR1 SQVTM and CDR2 ANQGSEA. CDR3: CSVEGRDRDSSQYF. The CDR3 region has the DNA TGCAGCGTTGAAGGGAGGGACAGGGACTCCTCCCAGTACTTC.

The gene calls are TRBV6-5 and TRBJ2-7; 8 bases map to TRBD1. V dropped 1 base and J dropped 2; count of bases not matched to a gene: 4. Germline lookup yields CDR1 MNHEY and CDR2 SVGAGI. This CDR3 has 15 residues. CDR3 bases: TGTGCCAGCAGTTACTTAACGGGACAGGCCTACGAGCAGTACTTC. The encoded protein is CASSYLTGQAYEQYF.

This chain joins TRBV9 and TRBJ1-6, with no clear D. Germline lookup yields CDR1 SGDLS and CDR2 YYNGEE. V was clipped by 0 bases and J by 5 bases, with 9 bases between them. The length of the CDR3 is 15 residues. The CDR3 loop is CASSVGSPDNSPLHF. The CDR3 coding sequence is TGTGCCAGCAGCGTAGGGAGTCCGGATAATTCACCCCTCCACTTT.

The V and J genes are TRBV30 and TRBJ2-7; D remains ambiguous. The V gene's germline CDR1 is GTSNPN and CDR2 SVGIG (reference sequence). CDR3 length equals 13 residues. V was trimmed by 0 bases and J by 7 bases, leaving 13 bases between them. The CDR3 region is CAWSVQRSGEQYF. DNA for the CDR3: TGTGCCTGGAGTGTACAACGCTCTGGGGAGCAGTACTTC.